A single sample gave rise to the 26 T cell receptor beta chains below, sequenced in a study of monozygotic twins with inflammatory bowel disease. TCRdb reprocessed the 5' RACE reads and stores each CDR3 protein as one record, lacking DNA. The sample includes fewer than 350,000 distinct CDR3 sequences. Source material: blood. The receptor set was obtained from a human donor with ulcerative colitis or Crohn's disease, or a healthy co-twin of an affected twin (not recorded which).

The V and J genes are TRBV20-1 and TRBJ1-1. CDR1 and CDR2 from the germline V gene are DFQATT and SNEGSKA (reference sequence). The length of the CDR3 is 13 residues. The CDR3 sequence is CSARGSFNTEAFF.

The chain uses TRBV7-3 and TRBJ2-1. Germline CDR1 reads SGHTA; CDR2 reads FQGTGA. The CDR3 is made up of 16 amino acids. The CDR3 loop is CASSLTGLSSYNEQFF. The full variable domain, in which reference TRBV7-3 and TRBJ2-1 provide the parts outside the CDR3, is GAGVSQTPSNKVTEKGKYVELRCDPISGHTALYWYRQSLGQGPEFLIYFQGTGAADDSGLPNDRFFAVRPEGSVSTLKIQRTERGDSAVYLCASSLTGLSSYNEQFFGPGTRLTVL.

The genes are TRBV4-3 and TRBJ1-2; TCRdb picks TRBD1, but there is no DNA to check that call. The CDR3 sequence is 15 residues long. CDR1 LGHNA and CDR2 YSLEER come from the germline V gene. CDR3 protein: CASSQTDGLPYGYTF.

V gene TRBV18 combines with J gene TRBJ2-7. Germline V gives CDR1 KGHSH, CDR2 LQKENI. The CDR3 is 12 amino acids. This CDR3 is CASSPAGHEQYF.

The chain carries TRBV9 and TRBJ2-5; the TCRdb call, TRBD1, lacks DNA for checking. CDR1 and CDR2 (germline): SGDLS, YYNGEE. The CDR3 is made up of 17 amino acids. CDR3 protein: CASSVGYGTGRSETQYF.

V and J are TRBV4-1 and TRBJ2-3; the TRBD1 assignment by TCRdb is unverifiable without DNA. There are 15 residues in the CDR3. The germline V gene encodes CDR1 MGHRA and CDR2 YSYEKL. Here the CDR3 reads CASSKLRGSTDTQYF.

The genes are TRBV3-1 and TRBJ2-3; TCRdb outputs TRBD2, but without DNA this stays unchecked. Germline values: CDR1 LGHDT, CDR2 YNNKEL (reference sequence). The CDR3 contains 16 residues. The chain's CDR3 is CASSQGRREAVDTQYF.

The chain carries TRBV7-9 and TRBJ2-5; the TCRdb D gene call, TRBD2, has no DNA to confirm it. This CDR3 has 21 amino acids. The germline V gene has CDR1 SEHNR and CDR2 FQNEAQ (reference sequence). CDR3 sequence: CASSLEFLRTSGINSQETQYF.

The chain links TRBV5-1 to TRBJ2-7; TCRdb selects TRBD1, and the lack of DNA leaves this call unchecked. The CDR3 spans 14 residues. The germline V gene encodes CDR1 SGHRS and CDR2 YFSETQ. CDR3 sequence: CASSSPASAAEQYF.

The rearrangement joins TRBV5-1 to TRBJ2-3; TCRdb returns TRBD1, unconfirmable since there is no DNA. The CDR3 has 13 residues. Germline values: CDR1 SGHRS, CDR2 YFSETQ. CDR3: CASSEQGSDTQYF.

The chain uses TRBV28 and TRBJ1-6. This CDR3 has 14 amino acids. Germline assignment: CDR1 MDHEN and CDR2 SYDVKM. The CDR3 region is CASRRNTKNSPLHF.

The chain is built from TRBV20-1 and TRBJ2-1; the TCRdb call, TRBD2, lacks DNA for checking. The CDR3 is made up of 17 amino acids. CDR1 is DFQATT, CDR2 SNEGSKA, per germline (reference sequence). Here the CDR3 reads CSARGETSGYPWNEQFF.

The chain's CDR3 is CASNLGGTGVYEQYF. The chain employs TRBV5-1 and TRBJ2-7; TCRdb lists TRBD1, though no DNA is available to test this call. The CDR3 is made up of 15 amino acids. Germline CDR1 SGHRS, CDR2 YFSETQ.

The gene calls are TRBV29-1 and TRBJ2-3; TCRdb returns TRBD1, unconfirmable since there is no DNA. In germline, CDR1 is SQVTM, CDR2 ANQGSEA. The CDR3 contains 13 residues. The chain's CDR3 is CSSKGRVTDTQYF.

The chain couples TRBV6-5 to TRBJ2-2; TCRdb designates TRBD1, a call that cannot be tested without DNA. The CDR3 spans 16 residues. Germline V CDR1 and CDR2: MNHEY, SVGAGI. CDR3 sequence reads: CASSFRRTDNTGELFF.

The chain employs TRBV19 and TRBJ2-3; TCRdb proposes TRBD2, but this gene call is untestable without DNA. In germline, CDR1 is LNHDA, CDR2 SQIVND (reference sequence). CDR3 length: 14 residues. This chain's CDR3 is CASRRETSSDTQYF.

The V and J genes are TRBV29-1 and TRBJ2-2; the TCRdb D gene call, TRBD1, has no DNA to confirm it. CDR3 size: 13 residues. Germline V gives CDR1 SQVTM, CDR2 ANQGSEA. The CDR3 here is CSGQATGTGELFF.

V gene TRBV3-1 combines with J gene TRBJ2-5. Per the germline V gene, CDR1 is LGHDT and CDR2 is YNNKEL (reference sequence). The CDR3 spans 13 residues. The CDR3 here is CASCRGWQETQYF.

The chain links TRBV4-2 to TRBJ1-2; lacking DNA, the TRBD1 call made by TCRdb goes unchecked. The CDR3 contains 16 residues. Germline loops: CDR1 LGHNA, CDR2 YNFKEQ. The CDR3 reads CASSRELGQGNYGYTF.

This rearrangement joins TRBV27 to TRBJ1-2; TCRdb names TRBD1, which stays unverified in the absence of DNA. This CDR3 region has 16 residues. Germline assignment: CDR1 MNHEY and CDR2 SMNVEV (reference sequence). This CDR3 reads CASSNGLWTGLYGYTF.

The chain employs TRBV20-1 and TRBJ2-7. Germline V gene sequence: CDR1 DFQATT, CDR2 SNEGSKA (reference sequence). The CDR3 runs 15 residues. CDR3 sequence reads: CSARGGAGGTYEQYF.

The V call is TRBV20-1, the J call TRBJ2-2; as DNA is missing, the TRBD1 call by TCRdb cannot be tested. The length of the CDR3 is 14 residues. Looked up from germline, CDR1 is DFQATT and CDR2 is SNEGSKA (reference sequence). CDR3 amino acids: CSARGLRDAGELFF.

The rearrangement uses TRBV5-1 and TRBJ1-1; TCRdb names TRBD1, which stays unverified in the absence of DNA. This CDR3 has 15 amino acids. The germline V gene has CDR1 SGHRS and CDR2 YFSETQ. The CDR3 sequence: CASSLDPRGDTEAFF.

The chain is built from TRBV5-1 and TRBJ2-1; no DNA is available, so the TRBD2 call from TCRdb remains unchecked. Germline CDR1 is SGHRS and CDR2 is YFSETQ. The CDR3 is 14 residues long. CDR3 loop: CASSSPGLANEQFF.

The V and J genes are TRBV28 and TRBJ1-1. The CDR3 extends over 14 amino acids. The V gene's germline CDR1 is MDHEN and CDR2 SYDVKM. Here the CDR3 reads CASRISRDSPEAFF.

The chain's CDR3 is CASSLLLKRGYTF. The rearrangement uses TRBV28 and TRBJ1-2. The CDR3 spans 13 residues. Germline assignment: CDR1 MDHEN and CDR2 SYDVKM.